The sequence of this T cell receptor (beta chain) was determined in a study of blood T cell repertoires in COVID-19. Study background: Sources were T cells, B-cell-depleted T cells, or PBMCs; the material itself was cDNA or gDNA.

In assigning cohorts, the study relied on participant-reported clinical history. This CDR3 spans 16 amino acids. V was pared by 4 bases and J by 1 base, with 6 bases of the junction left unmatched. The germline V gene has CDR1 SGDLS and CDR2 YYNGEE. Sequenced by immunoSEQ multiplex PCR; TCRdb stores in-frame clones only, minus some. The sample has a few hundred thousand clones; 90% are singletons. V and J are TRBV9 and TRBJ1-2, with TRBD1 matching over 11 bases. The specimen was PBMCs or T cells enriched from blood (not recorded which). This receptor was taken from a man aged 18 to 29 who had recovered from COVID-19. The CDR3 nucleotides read TGTGCCAGCAGCCAGGACAGGGGGCGAAATAACTATGGCTACACCTTC. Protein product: CASSQDRGRNNYGYTF.